Listed below are T cell receptor beta chains from one sample, sequenced in a study of shared clonotypes between healthy human individuals. Only in-frame clones appear in the TCRdb table, and some are missing; sequencing was by immunoSEQ multiplex PCR. The data contain around 990,000 clones, approximately 80% of them singletons. Sequenced sample: memory CD4+ T cells from PBMCs. These receptors were taken from a man in his late teens or twenties in good health. Some clones in this sample may be carry-over from other donors' samples. The CDR3 runs from the conserved cysteine through the conserved F or W. Each record gives: D gene, clone size, V gene, J gene, CDR3 DNA, CDR3 protein. The D gene is left open where the match is weak. The size field is filled for only some rows; it gives once, few, many or a size class.

>.|.|TRBV9|TRBJ2-7
TGTGCCAGCAGCGTAGTGGTCGGAGGCGAGCAGTACTTC
CASSVVVGGEQYF
>.|.|TRBV18|TRBJ2-1
TGTGCCAGCTCACGAGACTCTGGGATCCAGCAGTTCTTC
CASSRDSGIQQFF
>.|.|TRBV2|TRBJ2-7
TGTGCCAGCAGTGTGTACGAGCAGTACTTC
CASSVYEQYF
>TRBD1|once|TRBV27|TRBJ1-2
TGTGCCAGCTCCGCAGTCAGGGGGTATGGCTACACCTTC
CASSAVRGYGYTF
>TRBD1|.|TRBV6-5|TRBJ1-1
TGTGCCAGCAGTTACAGAAAACAGGGGGAAGCTTTCTTT
CASSYRKQGEAFF
>.|.|TRBV11-2|TRBJ1-1
TGTGCCAGCAGCTTAGTTTCAGGGAAGAACACTGAAGCTTTCTTT
CASSLVSGKNTEAFF
>TRBD2|.|TRBV7-2|TRBJ2-7
TGTGCCAGCAGCTTACTAGCGGGAGGCGAGCAGTACTTC
CASSLLAGGEQYF
>.|.|TRBV29-1|TRBJ2-1
TGCAGCGTTGTGGGGGACTCGCTTTCCTACAATGAGCAGTTCTTC
CSVVGDSLSYNEQFF
>.|.|TRBV2|TRBJ1-5
TGTGCCAGCAGCGTTAGTTGGGAGCCCAGGGACAATAGCAATCAGCCCCAGCATTTT
CASSVSWEPRDNSNQPQHF
>.|once|TRBV30|TRBJ1-2
TGTGCCTGGAGTGTCGGGGATGTAGGCTATGGCTACACCTTC
CAWSVGDVGYGYTF
>TRBD1|.|TRBV6-5|TRBJ1-5
TGTGCCAGCAGTGCACCTCCGGGACAGGGGCAGCCCCAGCATTTT
CASSAPPGQGQPQHF
>TRBD2|.|TRBV7-2|TRBJ2-2
TGTGCCAGCAGCTTAAGACCGGGACTAGAGGCCGGGGAGCTGTTTTTT
CASSLRPGLEAGELFF
>.|.|TRBV5-1|TRBJ1-1
TGCGCCAGCAGCGTCGGACAGAAGAACACTGAAGCTTTCTTT
CASSVGQKNTEAFF
>.|.|TRBV7-3|TRBJ2-4
TGTGCCAGCAGCTTAGAGGCAGTTCCCTACTTC
CASSLEAVPYF
>TRBD1|.|TRBV10-3|TRBJ1-2
TGTGCCATCAGTGAGTTAAGGGGGACAGGAGCCTATGGCTACACCTTC
CAISELRGTGAYGYTF
>TRBD1|few|TRBV6-5|TRBJ2-7
TGTGCCAGCAGTTATCGAGACAGGGGGGGCTACGAGCAGTACTTC
CASSYRDRGGYEQYF
>.|few|TRBV7-2|TRBJ1-2
TGTGCCAGCAGCCAGCAGAGGGCCAGTTATGGCTACACCTTC
CASSQQRASYGYTF
>.|.|TRBV5-1|TRBJ1-3
TGCGCCAGCAGCTTGGGTTCCTCCCGATCATTAACTGGAAACACCATATATTTT
CASSLGSSRSLTGNTIYF
>.|.|TRBV19|TRBJ2-3
TGTGCCAGTGGACAGCCTTCTAGCACAGATACGCAGTATTTT
CASGQPSSTDTQYF
>.|.|TRBV28|TRBJ1-5
TGTGCCAGCCTTTCGGGCAATCAGCCCCAGCATTTT
CASLSGNQPQHF
>.|.|TRBV27|TRBJ1-5
TGTGCCACCGCCCTGGGAGGGTGGGGTCAGCCCCAGCATTTT
CATALGGWGQPQHF
>.|.|TRBV4-3|TRBJ2-5
TGCGCCAGCAGCCAAGATCGGGGAGGCCAAGAGACCCAGTACTTC
CASSQDRGGQETQYF
>TRBD1|.|TRBV6-1|TRBJ2-7
TGTGCCAGCAGTTCATCGCCGGGACAGGTTACCGAGCAGTACTTC
CASSSSPGQVTEQYF
>TRBD1|.|TRBV6-6|TRBJ1-2
TGTGCCAGCAGTTACTCGATGGGGACAGGGGAAGGCTACACCTTC
CASSYSMGTGEGYTF
>.|.|TRBV6-5|TRBJ1-1
TGTGCCAGCAGTTACTCTAGGAACACTGAAGCTTTCTTT
CASSYSRNTEAFF
>.|.|TRBV28|TRBJ1-1
TGTGCCAGCAGTTTCACAGGGTGGGACACTGAAGCTTTCTTT
CASSFTGWDTEAFF
>TRBD2|few|TRBV27|TRBJ2-7
TGTGCCAGCAGCATCGTCCGAGGGAGGGGGCAGTACTTC
CASSIVRGRGQYF
>.|.|TRBV19|TRBJ2-1
TGTGCCAGTGACAAGGGATATGAGCAGTTCTTC
CASDKGYEQFF
>TRBD2|.|TRBV18|TRBJ2-7
TGTGCCAGCTCACAGGGACTAGCGGACTCCTACGAGCAGTACTTC
CASSQGLADSYEQYF
>.|.|TRBV25-1|TRBJ2-6
TGTGCCAGCAGTGAACCCGGGACTGGGGCCAACGTCCTGACTTTC
CASSEPGTGANVLTF
>TRBD2|.|TRBV9|TRBJ2-1
TGTGCCAGCAGCCCCTTATGGACTAGCGGGAGGTACAATGAGCAGTTCTTC
CASSPLWTSGRYNEQFF
>.|.|TRBV5-4|TRBJ2-2
TGTGCCAGCAGCAGCCCCAAGGGAGGTAACACCGGGGAGCTGTTTTTT
CASSSPKGGNTGELFF
>TRBD2|.|TRBV9|TRBJ2-3
TGTGCCAGCAGTAGGACTAGCGGGAGCACAGATACGCAGTATTTT
CASSRTSGSTDTQYF
>TRBD2|.|TRBV28|TRBJ2-2
TGTGCCAGCAGTTCCAACCGACTAGCGAGTACCGGGGAGCTGTTTTTT
CASSSNRLASTGELFF
>TRBD1|.|TRBV5-6|TRBJ1-2
TGTGCCAGCAGTCTCAAGGACAGGGTGGATGGCTACACCTTC
CASSLKDRVDGYTF
>TRBD2|.|TRBV4-2|TRBJ2-1
TGTGCCAGCAGCCAAGCCTTAGCGGGCCACAATGAGCAGTTCTTC
CASSQALAGHNEQFF
>.|.|TRBV5-1|TRBJ2-7
TGCGCCAGCAGCTTGGGGGGCAACTCCTACGAGCAGTACTTC
CASSLGGNSYEQYF
>TRBD1|.|TRBV9|TRBJ2-7
TGTGCCAGCAGCGAGGGGTACAGGGGGTACGAGCAGTACTTC
CASSEGYRGYEQYF
>.|.|TRBV28|TRBJ2-7
TGTGCCAGCAGTCCCCCCCACAGTGAGGGGTACTACGAGCAGTACTTC
CASSPPHSEGYYEQYF
>.|.|TRBV5-6|TRBJ2-7
TGTGCCAGCAGCTTGGCGTTAGCGTCTCTATCCTACGAGCAGTACTTC
CASSLALASLSYEQYF
>TRBD1|.|TRBV7-2|TRBJ2-2
TGTGCCAGCAGCGTCGCCGGGACAGGGTCCGGGGAGCTGTTTTTT
CASSVAGTGSGELFF
>TRBD1|.|TRBV11-2|TRBJ1-1
TGTGCCAGCAGCCCAAGACAGGGGATCTTGAACACTGAAGCTTTCTTT
CASSPRQGILNTEAFF
>.|.|TRBV5-1|TRBJ2-7
TGCGCCAGCAGGGCGACGGCCCCCTCCTACGAGCAGTACTTC
CASRATAPSYEQYF
>TRBD1|.|TRBV28|TRBJ1-5
TGTGCCAGCAGTCGGCAGGACAGGGGTAAGAATCAGCCCCAGCATTTT
CASSRQDRGKNQPQHF
>.|.|TRBV20-1|TRBJ2-1
TGCAGTGCTAGTACTGAGGATGAGCAGTTCTTC
CSASTEDEQFF
>.|once|TRBV7-3|TRBJ2-3
TGTGCCAGCAGCCGAGGGGATACGCAGTATTTT
CASSRGDTQYF
>TRBD1|.|TRBV28|TRBJ2-7
TGTGCCAGCAGTTGGACAGGGGATTTATACGAGCAGTACTTC
CASSWTGDLYEQYF
>.|.|TRBV29-1|TRBJ1-1
TGCAGCGTTGGGAACACGCTCACTGAAGCTTTCTTT
CSVGNTLTEAFF
>.|.|TRBV7-2|TRBJ1-2
TGTGTCTACGCGGGTGGGCTGGGCTATGGCTACACCTTC
CVYAGGLGYGYTF
>.|few|TRBV6-1|TRBJ1-2
TGTGCCAGCAGTGAAGGTCCTGACGGCTATGGCTACACCTTC
CASSEGPDGYGYTF
>TRBD1|.|TRBV28|TRBJ1-5
TGTGCCAGCAGTTTCGGGCGGGCAGGGGGCGACCAAGGCCCCCAGCATTTT
CASSFGRAGGDQGPQHF
>TRBD2|.|TRBV5-1|TRBJ2-5
TGCGCCAGCAGCTGGTCGACTAGCGGGGAAGAGACCCAGTACTTC
CASSWSTSGEETQYF
>.|.|TRBV6-1|TRBJ2-2
TGTGCCAGCAGTGACACGGGGGCAGGCGGGGAGCTGTTTTTT
CASSDTGAGGELFF
>.|.|TRBV2|TRBJ2-3
TGTGCCAGCACCCTGGCCGTCCAAGGGGATACGCAGTATTTT
CASTLAVQGDTQYF
>TRBD2|.|TRBV4-1|TRBJ2-1
TGCGCCAGCAGCCCCCCGGGACTAGCCCTTAATGAGCAGTTCTTC
CASSPPGLALNEQFF
>.|once|TRBV19|TRBJ2-1
TGTGCCAGTAGACTGAGGGATGAGCAGTTCTTC
CASRLRDEQFF
>.|few|TRBV15|TRBJ2-1
TGTGCCACCAGCAGGGTTAGGGGTCGGCAGTTCTTC
CATSRVRGRQFF